These 14 T cell receptor beta chains originate from one sample sequenced in a study of T-cell reconstitution after alpha-beta-depleted transplantation in children (dated by TCRdb to the mid-2010s). The library was built by means of PCR. The sequencing machine was an Illumina HiSeq 2500. TCR libraries were prepared with molecular barcoding, using unique molecular identifiers to normalize TCRbeta repertoire quantification. The public reads were run again by TCRdb, first through fastp at Q25 and then through MiXCR, and only productive beta chains were kept. Identical CDR3 proteins give one entry, which carries the most common genes and DNA. Here the sample has about 190,000 distinct CDR3 sequences; approximately 6.8% occur a single time. The ten largest clones add up to 3% to 3.5% of the sample. This specimen consisted of PBMCs from the stem cell graft donor, obtained from the stem cell graft. The receptors shown here come from a human donor who donated a stem cell graft to a child with Wiskott-Aldrich syndrome.

A few counts support this clonotype. The rearrangement joins TRBV18 to TRBJ2-3, with D hard to call. Trimming left V 1 base short and J 4 bases short, with 12 bases between. Germline V CDR1 and CDR2: KGHSH, LQKENI. The CDR3 runs 15 residues. In DNA, the CDR3 is TGTGCCAGCTCACCACTGGGCTTGAGCCCAGATACGCAGTATTTT. It specifies CASSPLGLSPDTQYF.

This clonotype was observed a few times. This sequence joins TRBV29-1 and TRBJ1-2, with D perhaps matching TRBD1 (6 bases). CDR3 length: 14 amino acids. The germline V and J ends were trimmed by 4 bases and 3 bases, with 15 bases remaining between them. CDR1 SQVTM and CDR2 ANQGSEA come from the germline V gene. This CDR3 is CSVVGRGLHYGYTF. In DNA, the CDR3 is TGCAGCGTTGTCGGCAGGGGCCTTCACTATGGCTACACCTTC.

This clonotype was seen many times. The DNA for the CDR3 is TGCAGTGCTACCTCCAGACAGGGAGGTGAAGCTTTCTTT. Residues: CSATSRQGGEAFF. The chain employs TRBV20-1 and TRBJ1-1; TRBD1 aligns across 7 bases. V shed 4 bases, J shed 7 bases, and the junction held 9 bases outside the gene matches. The CDR3 spans 13 residues. Germline-derived CDR1 and CDR2 are DFQATT and SNEGSKA (reference sequence).

This clonotype was observed many times. The gene calls are TRBV19 and TRBJ1-4; D remains unclear. The CDR3 runs 13 residues. CDR1 LNHDA and CDR2 SQIVND come from the germline V gene (reference sequence). V lost 2 bases and J 7 bases, leaving 8 bases between the germline ends. In DNA form, the CDR3 reads TGTGCCAGTAGTATACGCCTCGCTGAAAAACTGTTTTTT. Translation: CASSIRLAEKLFF.

The table lists this clonotype with many counts. The chain employs TRBV20-1 and TRBJ2-5, with 9 bases fitting TRBD2. The J segment lost 4 bases and the V segment lost 6 bases, leaving 18 bases of the junction unmatched. CDR3 length: 17 residues. The germline V gene encodes CDR1 DFQATT and CDR2 SNEGSKA (reference sequence). Here the CDR3 reads CSAQRGDHHPKGETQYF. CDR3 nucleotide sequence: TGCAGTGCCCAGCGGGGGGACCACCACCCCAAAGGAGAGACCCAGTACTTC.

This clonotype was counted between two and nine times. The chain couples TRBV29-1 to TRBJ2-6; D uncertain. The CDR3 consists of 14 residues. V was shortened by 5 bases and J by 0 bases, with 8 bases between the two germline ends. Germline V lookup: CDR1 SQVTM, CDR2 ANQGSEA. As DNA, the CDR3 is TGCAGCGTTTCCGGCCCCTCTGGGGCCAACGTCCTGACTTTC. It translates to CSVSGPSGANVLTF.

This clonotype was seen repeatedly, ten times or more. This chain joins TRBV6-5 and TRBJ1-5; D might be TRBD1 (6 bases). Trimming took 4 bases from V and 7 from J, leaving 17 bases between them. Per germline, CDR1 MNHEY and CDR2 SVGAGI. This CDR3 is 15 amino acids long. The chain's CDR3 is CASSFSGGREQPQHF. In DNA form, the CDR3 reads TGTGCCAGCAGTTTCTCGGGGGGGCGAGAGCAGCCCCAGCATTTT.

This clonotype was seen only a few times. The V gene is TRBV5-1, the J gene TRBJ1-1; no definite D call. The V end was cut by 2 bases, the J end by 6 bases, with 8 bases between. CDR1 is SGHRS and CDR2 is YFSETQ in the germline V gene. The CDR3 contains 12 residues. CDR3 coding DNA: TGCGCCAGCAGCTTCTTGGGCCCTGAAGCTTTCTTT. It codes for CASSFLGPEAFF. The full variable domain, its missing parts supplied by reference TRBV5-1 and TRBJ1-1, is KAGVTQTPRYLIKTRGQQVTLSCSPISGHRSVSWYQQTPGQGLQFLFEYFSETQRNKGNFPGRFSGRQFSNSRSEMNVSTLELGDSALYLCASSFLGPEAFFGQGTRLTVV.

This clonotype was seen a few times. The chain is built from TRBV5-1 and TRBJ2-7; 9 bases match TRBD1. Trimming removed 2 bases from V and 2 bases from J; junction bases left unmatched: 2. The germline gives CDR1 SGHRS, CDR2 YFSETQ. CDR3 length equals 14 residues. The CDR3 DNA follows: TGCGCCAGCAGCTTCCGACAGGGGGCCTACGAGCAGTACTTC. Translated, it gives CASSFRQGAYEQYF.

The sample holds many counts of this clonotype. This chain joins TRBV6-5 and TRBJ2-4; 7 positions agree with TRBD2. CDR1 is MNHEY, CDR2 SVGAGI, per germline. The CDR3 totals 17 residues. The V segment lost 0 bases and the J segment 0 bases; nucleotides outside the gene matches: 5. The CDR3 nucleotides read TGTGCCAGCAGTTACTCGAGGCGGGAGTTAGCCAAAAACATTCAGTACTTC. It encodes CASSYSRRELAKNIQYF.

This clonotype was counted many times. The chain recombines TRBV6-5 with TRBJ1-1; 8 nucleotides line up with TRBD1. This CDR3 spans 14 amino acids. Germline CDR1 reads MNHEY; CDR2 reads SVGAGI. Trimming took 0 bases from V and 6 from J; bases not matched to a gene: 3. The CDR3 sequence is CASSYSRQGPEAFF. DNA for the CDR3: TGTGCCAGCAGTTACTCAAGACAGGGGCCTGAAGCTTTCTTT.

This clonotype came up many times. This rearrangement joins TRBV29-1 to TRBJ2-3; no reliable D call. Per the germline V gene, CDR1 is SQVTM and CDR2 is ANQGSEA. Trimming left V 3 bases short and J 4 bases short, with 8 bases between. This CDR3 comprises 12 residues. Here the CDR3 DNA reads TGCAGCGTTGAGACTGTGTCAGATACGCAGTATTTT. Encoded protein: CSVETVSDTQYF.

For this clonotype: Germline is not matched at one junction end, which may reflect a read error. This chain links TRBV7-6 with TRBJ2-5; 12 nucleotides line up with TRBD2. CDR3 length: 13 amino acids. The germline gives CDR1 SGHVS, CDR2 FNYEAQ. The CDR3 loop reads CASRKGLAGGPSF. The CDR3 DNA sequence: TGTGCCAGCCGTAAGGGGCTAGCGGGAGGGCCATCCTTC. The full variable domain, rest sourced from reference TRBV7-6 and TRBJ2-5, is GAGVSQSPRYKVTKRGQDVALRCDPISGHVSLYWYRQALGQGPEFLTYFNYEAQQDKSGLPNDRFSAERPEGSISTLTIQRTEQRDSAMYRCASRKGLAGGPSFGPGTRLLVL.

This clonotype was seen a handful of times. The rearrangement joins TRBV5-1 to TRBJ1-2; 12 positions agree with TRBD1. J gave up 8 bases and V 3 bases, and 11 bases lay outside the gene matches. CDR1 is SGHRS, CDR2 YFSETQ, per germline. The CDR3 loop spans 16 amino acids. This chain's CDR3 is CASSSTNPGTGGGYTF. In nucleotides, the CDR3 is TGCGCCAGCAGCTCGACAAACCCCGGGACAGGGGGCGGCTACACCTTC.